The source of this T cell receptor beta chain is a study of T cells in Graves' hyperthyroidism and ophthalmopathy. It was RNA transcripts that yielded the amplified TCR beta CDR3 regions. A set of HTBI primers served as the primers for a first-round RT-PCR of the TCR CDR3. MiXCR, run by TCRdb on the multiplex PCR reads, gives a single entry per CDR3 protein. Among more than 500,000 distinct CDR3 sequences listed, 11% to 15% were seen once. In this sample, this clonotype turned up many times. Its antigen remains unknown. The V and J ends lost 5 bases and 6 bases respectively, with 20 bases between them. The V gene's germline CDR1 is MNHEY and CDR2 SMNVEV (reference sequence). The CDR3 spans 15 residues. Clinical symptoms, serum thyroxine and TRAb, thyroid ultrasound and orbital computed tomography were used for the diagnoses. Study findings and constraints: Blood also carried most thyroid clonotypes expanded above 0.001. From stable hyperthyroidism, ophthalmopathy was separated by a 13 V-J model. Ophthalmopathy was model-predicted a median 6.5 months pre-onset.

Sequences were obtained from blood. This chain joins TRBV27 and TRBJ2-7; D is possibly TRBD2 (6 bases). This clonotype originated in a woman in her 40s with Graves' hyperthyroidism. DNA for the CDR3: TGTGCCAGCAGTCCACCTCTCGGGACTCCCCGCGAGCAGTACTTC. This gives the protein CASSPPLGTPREQYF.